A single sample is the source of the 3 T cell receptor beta chains below, sequenced in a study of T-cell memory formation after mild COVID-19 (dated by TCRdb to about 2021). Libraries were built with 5' RACE. TCRdb lists the instrument as Illumina NovaSeq 6000. The raw public reads went through TCRdb reprocessing: fastp at Q25, MiXCR clone calling, in-frame beta chains kept. Rows with a matching CDR3 protein are joined into one entry that keeps the most common DNA and genes. The sample includes fewer than 350,000 distinct CDR3 sequences, with about a sixth observed a single time. The ten most abundant clones make up about 22% of the sample. Material for sequencing was PBMCs or a T cell subset sorted from them (not recorded which). The receptors originated from a man aged 18 to 29 who had mild COVID-19 (a few samples of this study predate the infection). The sample titles of this study are shuffled in the database, so cell type and time point are left out; the donor was told from shared clones.

In this sample, this clonotype turned up a few times. The chain has TRBV2 and TRBJ1-2; 7 positions match TRBD1. Trimming took 4 bases from V and 6 from J; bases not matched to a gene: 5. The CDR3 totals 13 residues. The germline V gene encodes CDR1 SNHLY and CDR2 FYNNEI. CDR3 coding DNA: TGTGCCAGCAGTGTCGACAGGGAGGATGGCTACACCTTC. The encoded protein is CASSVDREDGYTF. Combining the CDR3 with reference TRBV2 and TRBJ1-2 gives the whole variable domain EPEVTQTPSHQVTQMGQEVILRCVPISNHLYFYWYRQILGQKVEFLVSFYNNEISEKSEIFDDQFSVERPDGSNFTLKIRSTKLEDSAMYFCASSVDREDGYTFGSGTRLTVV.

This clonotype was picked up a small number of times. The chain carries TRBV5-1 and TRBJ2-1; 7 bases are a match to TRBD2. J gave up 4 bases and V 1 base, and 11 bases lay outside the gene matches. Germline-derived CDR1 and CDR2 are SGHRS and YFSETQ. CDR3 length equals 17 residues. In nucleotides, the CDR3 is TGCGCCAGCAGCTTGAGGCGCCCGGGGGGTGATTACAATGAGCAGTTCTTC. Translation: CASSLRRPGGDYNEQFF.

The sample holds many counts of this clonotype. The chain links TRBV12-3 or TRBV12-4 to TRBJ2-3; D possibly corresponds to TRBD1 (6 bases). With 4 bases removed from V and 2 bases from J, the gap between germline ends came to 16 bases. This CDR3 is built from 16 residues. The CDR3 protein is CASSSGAGSFTDTQYF. CDR3 nucleotides: TGTGCCAGCAGTTCAGGGGCCGGTTCCTTCACAGATACGCAGTATTTT.